Shown below are 2 T cell receptor beta chains from a single sample sequenced in a study of CD8+ T cells in alopecia areata. Treatment: oral pan-JAK inhibitor, 5-10 mg twice daily. Extracted RNA was reverse transcribed into cDNA, the sequencing template. The table came from immunoSEQ multiplex PCR; TCRdb's copy has only in-frame clones and leaves some out. Of around 100,000 clones in the sample, roughly three fifths were seen once. This specimen consisted of CD8+ T cells sorted from blood, obtained at week 24, from a patient treated with tofacitinib. These receptors were obtained from a human donor with alopecia areata.

The genes are TRBV29-1 and TRBJ2-3, with 14 bases fitting TRBD2. V trimming: 1 base; J trimming: 0 bases; junction bases outside the gene matches: 0. Germline CDR1 and CDR2: SQVTM and ANQGSEA. The length of the CDR3 is 16 residues. The CDR3 spells CSVEGTSGGSTDTQYF. The CDR3 region has the DNA TGCAGCGTTGAAGGGACTAGCGGGGGGAGCACAGATACGCAGTATTTT.

This clone was recorded a few times. The chain is built from TRBV25-1 and TRBJ1-2, with 7 bases aligning to TRBD1. V shed 3 bases and J 6 bases; nucleotides not matched to a gene: 7. From germline, CDR1 is MGHDK and CDR2 SYGVNS. The CDR3 is made up of 14 amino acids. CDR3 amino acids: CASSDQGGFDGYTF. CDR3 DNA sequence: TGTGCCAGCAGTGATCAAGGGGGCTTCGATGGCTACACCTTC.